The 32 T cell receptor beta chains presented below share a single source sample, sequenced in a study of shared clonotypes between healthy human individuals. The assay was immunoSEQ multiplex PCR, and TCRdb's table has in-frame clones only and misses some. The data show 1,400,000 or so clones, about 98.5% seen once. Material: naive CD4+ T cells sorted from blood. Subset of the sample: CD45RA+ positively selected. These receptors came from a young man in good health.

This chain joins TRBV6-6 and TRBJ2-7; 7 nucleotides agree with TRBD1. Trimming at V came to 6 bases and at J to 1 base, leaving 6 bases not matched to a gene. The CDR3 is made up of 14 amino acids. Germline CDR1 MNHNY, CDR2 SVGAGI (reference sequence). The CDR3 DNA follows: TGTGCCAGCAGAACGACAGGGTCGTCCTACGAGCAGTACTTC. This sequence encodes CASRTTGSSYEQYF.

The chain has TRBV7-9 and TRBJ2-4; tentatively, D is TRBD2 (5 bases). V was shortened by 3 bases and J by 2 bases, with 8 bases between the two germline ends. The CDR3 is made up of 14 amino acids. Germline values: CDR1 SEHNR, CDR2 FQNEAQ (reference sequence). The CDR3 spells CASSFTGTKNIQYF. The CDR3 coding sequence is TGTGCCAGCAGCTTCACGGGGACCAAAAACATTCAGTACTTC.

The rearrangement links TRBV7-9 to TRBJ2-7; TRBD2 aligns across 12 bases. Germline V gives CDR1 SEHNR, CDR2 FQNEAQ (reference sequence). V shed 5 bases and J 5 bases; nucleotides not matched to a gene: 10. CDR3 length: 16 residues. This CDR3 is CASSPILAGGINEQYF. Written as DNA, the CDR3 is TGTGCCAGCAGCCCGATACTAGCGGGAGGCATCAACGAGCAGTACTTC.

This chain's CDR3 is CASSTGRDTEAFF. DNA of the CDR3: TGCGCCAGCAGCACAGGTAGGGACACTGAAGCTTTCTTT. This chain links TRBV10-1 with TRBJ1-1, with a tentative D call TRBD1 (5 bases). Trimming shortened V by 6 bases and J by 3 bases, and 11 bases separated the two germline ends. The CDR3 consists of 13 residues. Germline loops: CDR1 WNHNN, CDR2 SYGVQD (reference sequence).

The chain carries TRBV30 and TRBJ1-1, with TRBD1 as a possible D gene (6 bases). Germline loops: CDR1 GTSNPN, CDR2 SVGIG (reference sequence). Trimming left V 0 bases short and J 3 bases short, with 11 bases between. There are 14 residues in the CDR3. For the CDR3, the DNA is TGTGCCTGGAGTGTAACAGGGATGGACACTGAAGCTTTCTTT. Protein sequence: CAWSVTGMDTEAFF.

This clone was picked up one time. The chain is built from TRBV28 and TRBJ1-4; D gene unclear. The germline V gene encodes CDR1 MDHEN and CDR2 SYDVKM. The V gene lost 3 bases and the J gene lost 4 bases, with 6 bases spanning the gap. This CDR3 spans 13 amino acids. The CDR3 here is CASSLGNNEKLFF. The CDR3 DNA is TGTGCCAGCAGTTTGGGCAATAATGAAAAACTGTTTTTT.

This clone has just one count. This specimen includes other DNA sequences encoding the same CDR3. This sequence joins TRBV10-3 and TRBJ2-7, with 11 bases lining up with TRBD2. This CDR3 contains 13 residues. V trimming: 9 bases; J trimming: 3 bases; junction bases outside the gene matches: 4. The germline gives CDR1 ENHRY, CDR2 SYGVKD. CDR3 DNA: TGTGCCATAGGGACTAGCGGATACTACGAGCAGTACTTC. The encoded protein is CAIGTSGYYEQYF.

The V gene is TRBV5-8, the J gene TRBJ2-1; D gene unclear. Trimming pared 2 bases from V and 0 bases from J, leaving 12 bases between. The CDR3 spans 16 residues. Germline CDR1 and CDR2: SGHTS and YDEGEE. CDR3 DNA sequence: TGTGCCAGCAGCTTTTTGAGCCTGAGCTCCTACAATGAGCAGTTCTTC. This gives the protein CASSFLSLSSYNEQFF.

V gene TRBV4-1 combines with J gene TRBJ2-4, with D unclear. Trimming shortened V by 0 bases and J by 0 bases, and 12 bases separated the two germline ends. Per germline, CDR1 MGHRA and CDR2 YSYEKL. The CDR3 loop spans 17 amino acids. CDR3 sequence (DNA): TGCGCCAGCAGCCAAGATATCCTAGTCAGAGCCAAAAACATTCAGTACTTC. This codes for CASSQDILVRAKNIQYF.

This clone was seen once. The CDR3 DNA reads as TGCGCCAGCACCAAAGGGCACTCCTACGAGCAGTACTTC. It specifies CASTKGHSYEQYF. V and J are TRBV10-1 and TRBJ2-7; D uncertain. With 7 bases removed from V and 0 bases from J, the gap between germline ends came to 10 bases. This CDR3 contains 13 residues. Germline CDR1 and CDR2: WNHNN and SYGVQD (reference sequence).

The rearrangement links TRBV5-1 to TRBJ2-7, with D perhaps matching TRBD1 (6 bases). This CDR3 region has 14 residues. V was trimmed by 1 base and J by 4 bases, leaving 12 bases between them. Germline V gene lookup returns CDR1 SGHRS and CDR2 YFSETQ. The chain's CDR3 is CASSLPGTMYEQYF. CDR3 nucleotides: TGCGCCAGCAGCTTGCCAGGGACAATGTACGAGCAGTACTTC.

This chain connects TRBV6-1 to TRBJ2-7; the D is unclear. The CDR3 consists of 12 residues. The V and J ends lost 3 bases and 3 bases respectively, with 6 bases between them. Germline assignment: CDR1 MNHNS and CDR2 SASEGT. The CDR3, as DNA: TGTGCCAGCAGTGACCCAGGCTACGAGCAGTACTTC. It is translated as CASSDPGYEQYF.

J is TRBJ1-2 and V is TRBV4-1; TRBD1 might be the D (6 bases). The CDR3 has 18 amino acids. Germline values: CDR1 MGHRA, CDR2 YSYEKL. The V end lost 1 base, the J end lost 6 bases, and 24 bases lay between the germline ends. CDR3 region: CASSQGSGTGQIGDGYTF. In DNA, the CDR3 is TGCGCCAGCAGCCAAGGTTCGGGAACAGGACAGATTGGGGATGGCTACACCTTC.

The rearrangement links TRBV28 to TRBJ2-5, with D possibly TRBD2 on 6 matching bases. The CDR3 totals 15 residues. CDR1 and CDR2 (germline): MDHEN, SYDVKM. Deletions cut 4 bases from V and 5 bases from J, with 17 bases between. The chain's CDR3 is CASSSSVRDGETQYF. The CDR3 DNA follows: TGTGCCAGCAGTTCCTCGGTGCGGGACGGGGAGACCCAGTACTTC.

The J gene is TRBJ2-1, the V gene TRBV28, with 10 bases fitting TRBD1. The V segment lost 3 bases and the J segment 7 bases; nucleotides outside the gene matches: 6. Germline V gene lookup returns CDR1 MDHEN and CDR2 SYDVKM. CDR3 length equals 15 residues. The DNA of the CDR3 is TGTGCCAGCAGTTTGGCGGGACAGGGGTCGAATGAGCAGTTCTTC. Protein product: CASSLAGQGSNEQFF.

Turning to this clone: Other DNA sequences within the sample encode an identical CDR3. The chain's CDR3 is CASSPTQGTDTQYF. CDR3 in DNA: TGTGCCAGCTCACCAACACAGGGAACAGATACGCAGTATTTT. The chain recombines TRBV18 with TRBJ2-3; a weak D match, TRBD1 (6 bases). With 2 bases removed from V and 3 bases from J, the gap between germline ends came to 9 bases. This CDR3 is built from 14 residues. The V gene's germline CDR1 is KGHSH and CDR2 LQKENI.

The rearrangement joins TRBV28 to TRBJ2-7, with D maybe TRBD2 (5 bases). Germline V gene data show CDR1 as MDHEN and CDR2 as SYDVKM. CDR3 length: 15 amino acids. Trimming took 6 bases from V and 6 from J, leaving 21 bases between them. CDR3 nucleotides: TGTGCCAGCAGGGATTGGGAGACGCTGACCTTCGAGCAGTACTTC. This gives the protein CASRDWETLTFEQYF.

This clone came up once. This sample includes further DNA sequences coding for the same CDR3. The V call is TRBV19, the J call TRBJ1-1; a possible D gene is TRBD1 (5 bases). The CDR3 is 13 amino acids. V was cut by 5 bases and J by 1 base, with 8 bases left in between. From germline, CDR1 is LNHDA and CDR2 SQIVND (reference sequence). CDR3 region: CASSVTGNTEAFF. The DNA for the CDR3 is TGTGCCAGTAGTGTCACAGGGAACACTGAAGCTTTCTTT.

This sequence joins TRBV18 and TRBJ1-5; D might be TRBD1 (5 bases). The germline CDR1 and CDR2 sequences are KGHSH and LQKENI. Trimming shortened V by 8 bases and J by 1 base, and 15 bases separated the two germline ends. The CDR3 sequence is 15 residues long. The CDR3 region has the DNA TGTGCCAGCGCCTTGGGGGGGGGAAGCAATCAGCCCCAGCATTTT. Protein sequence: CASALGGGSNQPQHF.

The genes are TRBV11-2 and TRBJ1-2, with a tentative D call TRBD1 (5 bases). This CDR3 region has 14 residues. The V end lost 1 base, the J end lost 2 bases, and 8 bases lay between the germline ends. Germline V gives CDR1 SGHAT, CDR2 FQNNGV. CDR3 nucleotides: TGTGCCAGCAGCTTAGTTACAGGAAACTATGGCTACACCTTC. Its protein is CASSLVTGNYGYTF. The entire variable domain, with the rest obtained from reference TRBV11-2 and TRBJ1-2, is as follows: EAGVAQSPRYKIIEKRQSVAFWCNPISGHATLYWYQQILGQGPKLLIQFQNNGVVDDSQLPKDRFSAERLKGVDSTLKIQPAKLEDSAVYLCASSLVTGNYGYTFGSGTRLTVV.

The chain joins TRBV4-2 to TRBJ2-1; TRBD2 agrees at 13 bases. Unmatched junction bases numbered 2, after V lost 0 bases and J lost 0 bases. Germline loops: CDR1 LGHNA, CDR2 YNFKEQ. This CDR3 is built from 18 residues. As DNA, the CDR3 is TGTGCCAGCAGCCAAGAACTAGCGGGAGGGAGCTCCTACAATGAGCAGTTCTTC. It is translated as CASSQELAGGSSYNEQFF.

This clone was seen a single time. This chain links TRBV28 with TRBJ2-2; 14 bases line up with TRBD2. Trimming cost V 4 bases and J 4 bases; bases outside gene matches: 2. The CDR3 is made up of 16 amino acids. Germline CDR1 reads MDHEN; CDR2 reads SYDVKM. The CDR3 reads CASSSGTSGGTGELFF. The CDR3 DNA reads TGTGCCAGCAGTTCCGGGACTAGCGGGGGCACCGGGGAGCTGTTTTTT.

The DNA for the CDR3 is TGTGCCAGTAGTCAATACGCGGGAGAGGACAATGAGCAGTTCTTC. It encodes CASSQYAGEDNEQFF. The chain combines TRBV19 with TRBJ2-1; 7 nucleotides align to TRBD2. In germline, CDR1 is LNHDA, CDR2 SQIVND (reference sequence). The V segment lost 5 bases and the J segment 5 bases; nucleotides outside the gene matches: 9. This CDR3 is built from 15 residues.

The rearrangement uses TRBV15 and TRBJ1-4, with D unresolved. Germline values: CDR1 LNHNV, CDR2 YYDKDF (reference sequence). Trimming cost V 1 base and J 12 bases, with 9 bases left between them. This CDR3 is 12 amino acids long. For the CDR3, the DNA is TGTGCCACCAGCAGAGTGGGAGAAGAACTGTTTTTT. This gives the protein CATSRVGEELFF. The whole variable domain, filled in from reference TRBV15 and TRBJ1-4, reads DAMVIQNPRYQVTQFGKPVTLSCSQTLNHNVMYWYQQKSSQAPKLLFHYYDKDFNNEADTPDNFQSRRPNTSFCFLDIRSPGLGDTAMYLCATSRVGEELFFGSGTQLSVL.

This chain links TRBV4-3 with TRBJ2-7; no firm D call. The V and J ends lost 6 bases and 0 bases respectively, with 9 bases between them. Germline CDR1 LGHNA, CDR2 YSLEER. This CDR3 comprises 13 residues. The DNA for the CDR3 is TGCGCCAGCAGTCACTCGAGCTCCTACGAGCAGTACTTC. Translation: CASSHSSSYEQYF.

V gene TRBV15 combines with J gene TRBJ1-5; no firm D call. Germline CDR1 LNHNV, CDR2 YYDKDF (reference sequence). V was clipped by 1 base and J by 5 bases, with 12 bases between them. The CDR3 loop spans 15 amino acids. The CDR3 sequence is CATSRGEKGDQPQHF. The CDR3 region has the DNA TGTGCCACCAGCAGAGGGGAAAAGGGCGATCAGCCCCAGCATTTT.

This chain connects TRBV4-3 to TRBJ1-5; perhaps TRBD1 as D (5 bases). The V and J ends lost 4 bases and 7 bases respectively, with 14 bases between them. The germline gives CDR1 LGHNA, CDR2 YSLEER. This CDR3 comprises 14 residues. The CDR3 here is CASSPDYRTQPQHF. The CDR3 coding sequence is TGCGCCAGCAGCCCGGACTATCGGACACAGCCCCAGCATTTT.

The V call is TRBV7-8, the J call TRBJ1-5, with TRBD1 as a possible D gene (6 bases). Germline CDR1 reads SGHVS; CDR2 reads FQNEAQ. V was cut by 6 bases and J by 2 bases, with 11 bases left in between. This CDR3 comprises 14 residues. The DNA of the CDR3 is TGTGCCAGCAGAGCCGAGGGGGGCAATCAGCCCCAGCATTTT. Its translation: CASRAEGGNQPQHF. Together with reference TRBV7-8 and TRBJ1-5, the CDR3 gives the full variable domain: GAGVSQSPRYKVAKRGQDVALRCDPISGHVSLFWYQQALGQGPEFLTYFQNEAQLDKSGLPSDRFFAERPEGSVSTLKIQRTQQEDSAVYLCASRAEGGNQPQHFGDGTRLSIL.

The chain carries TRBV7-6 and TRBJ2-1; 8 positions match TRBD2. This CDR3 contains 14 residues. The germline CDR1 and CDR2 sequences are SGHVS and FNYEAQ. After removal of 5 bases from V and 7 bases from J, the junction contained 7 bases not matched to a gene. CDR3 sequence (DNA): TGTGCCAGCAGCCGTAGAGCGGGAGTGAATGAGCAGTTCTTC. Amino acid sequence: CASSRRAGVNEQFF.

J is TRBJ2-1 and V is TRBV29-1, with a possible D match to TRBD2 (5 bases). CDR3 length: 11 amino acids. Trimming pared 4 bases from V and 9 bases from J, leaving 10 bases between. Germline-derived CDR1 and CDR2 are SQVTM and ANQGSEA. The DNA of the CDR3 is TGCAGCGTTGCATACGGGATTGAGCAGTTCTTC. This gives the protein CSVAYGIEQFF.

This clone was detected once. The V gene is TRBV9, the J gene TRBJ2-3; 8 nucleotides line up with TRBD1. Germline trimming cut 3 bases from V and 0 bases from J; bases unmatched to any gene: 6. This CDR3 is 16 amino acids long. CDR1 and CDR2 from the germline V gene are SGDLS and YYNGEE. Here the CDR3 DNA reads TGTGCCAGCAGCGGGCGCCGGGACAGGAGCACAGATACGCAGTATTTT. Translating gives CASSGRRDRSTDTQYF.

The chain combines TRBV29-1 with TRBJ1-1; D is unresolved. Germline lookup yields CDR1 SQVTM and CDR2 ANQGSEA. Trimming removed 5 bases at V and 6 bases at J, with 10 bases between. This CDR3 is 11 amino acids long. The CDR3 loop reads CSVIKGAEAFF. The CDR3 DNA follows: TGCAGCGTTATAAAGGGCGCTGAAGCTTTCTTT.